What follows are 26 T cell receptor delta chains derived from one specimen sequenced in a study of γδ T cells in repeated Plasmodium falciparum infection. TCRdb redid clone calling on the multiplex PCR reads using CATT. The sample holds approximately 60,000 delta-chain clones, approximately 1.5% seen once. Flow sorting of PBMC yielded separate Vgamma9/Vdelta2+ and Vdelta2-negative gammadelta T cell populations for bulk repertoire analysis. Sequencing used gamma-delta T cells from blood. Receptors were obtained from a pool of human donors (malaria-infected and uninfected, not separated).

This clone has a count of ten or more. TCRdb records a much larger clone's protein for this DNA, with a difference at residue 9 that likely arises from a read error; the protein given is the translation of the DNA. The chain links TRDV1 to TRDJ1; 10 bases line up with TRDD3. This CDR3 has 19 residues. Germline CDR1 TSWWSYY, CDR2 QGS. Trimming at V came to 9 bases and at J to 1 base, leaving 20 bases not matched to a gene. The CDR3 loop reads CALNHKANRGIRPTDKLIF. Written as DNA, the CDR3 is TGTGCTCTCAATCACAAGGCAAACCGGGGGATACGGCCCACCGATAAACTCATCTTT.

With regard to this clone: The protein in TCRdb stems from a much larger clone and differs at residue 8 from this DNA's translation, likely a read error; here the protein is translated from the DNA. The V call is TRDV1, the J call TRDJ1; 7 bases are shared with TRDD3. Since TCRdb gives no J gene, matching the DNA to germline was used here to assign it. V lost 2 bases and J lost 4; bases outside the gene matches: 22. Germline values: CDR1 TSWWSYY, CDR2 QGS. This CDR3 region has 20 residues. CDR3 residues: CALGEYRVGDEVTPFDKLIF. Here the CDR3 DNA reads TGTGCTCTTGGGGAATACAGGGTGGGGGACGAAGTAACACCCTTCGATAAACTCATCTTT.

Of note for this clone: The mismatch at residue 5 between this DNA's translation and the TCRdb protein of a much larger clone likely reflects a read error; the protein shown is translated from the DNA. The chain combines TRDV1 with TRDJ1; D gene uncertain. Since TCRdb gives no J gene, matching the DNA to germline was used here to assign it. Germline CDR1 and CDR2: TSWWSYY and QGS. Trimming removed 4 bases from V and 0 bases from J, with 24 bases in between. The CDR3 loop spans 19 amino acids. The DNA of the CDR3 is TGTGCTCTTGGGGGGCATGAAACTGTCACAACACCTTACACCGATAAACTCATCTTT. Amino acids: CALGGHETVTTPYTDKLIF.

A few counts support this clone. The TCRdb protein comes from a much larger clone and disagrees with this DNA's translation at residue 15, likely due to a read error; the protein given here is derived from the DNA. The chain recombines TRDV2 with TRDJ1; 7 nucleotides match TRDD2. Matching the DNA to germline supplied the J gene, which TCRdb does not give. This CDR3 comprises 21 residues. Germline CDR1 GEAIGNYY, CDR2 EKD. V shed 3 bases, J shed 4 bases, and the junction held 28 bases outside the gene matches. CDR3 in DNA: TGTGCCTGTGACTTTCGCCTTCCTCCTACTACTAAGGGTACGCTGAACGATAAACTCATCTTT. Residues: CACDFRLPPTTKGTLNDKLIF.

On this clone: This likely came from a read error, as a far larger clone is one base away. The sample holds other DNA sequences that translate to the same CDR3. This chain links TRDV1 with TRDJ1; perhaps TRDD3 as D (5 bases). V was clipped by 9 bases and J by 0 bases, with 26 bases between them. Looked up from germline, CDR1 is TSWWSYY and CDR2 is QGS. The CDR3 spans 18 residues. The CDR3 spells CALKKGGPPRPYTDKLIF. The CDR3 DNA reads TGTGCTCTCAAAAAAGGGGGGCCCCCACGTCCGTACACCGATAAACTCATCTTT.

This clone has ten or more counts. A far larger clone is only one base removed, so a read error is likely. Other DNA sequences in the same sample also yield this CDR3. The chain employs TRDV1 and TRDJ1, with 7 bases fitting TRDD3. TCRdb leaves out the J gene; it was filled in here by matching the DNA to germline. Germline V gene lookup returns CDR1 TSWWSYY and CDR2 QGS. The CDR3 sequence is 17 residues long. CDR3 protein: CALGEYSLGYYRDKLIF. CDR3 in DNA: TGTGCCCTTGGGGAATACAGCCTGGGATACTACCGGGATAAACTCATCTTT.

This clone has ten or more counts. This likely came from a read error, as a far larger clone is one base away. The same CDR3 arises from other DNA sequences in this sample as well. This chain uses TRDV1 with TRDJ1; D ambiguous. Germline V CDR1 and CDR2: TSWWSYY, QGS. The CDR3 loop spans 20 amino acids. V gave up 2 bases and J gave up 0 bases, with 25 bases separating them. The CDR3 loop is CALGERQTPGVLLHTDKLIF. The CDR3 DNA sequence: TGTGCTCTTGGGGAAAGACAGACCCCAGGAGTACTTCTCCACACCGATAAACTCATCTTT.

This clone was seen many times. CDR3 protein: CALGEPSSSYHDWGINAQLFF. The CDR3 DNA reads TGTGCTCTTGGGGAACCGAGCTCTTCATATCACGACTGGGGGATAAACGCACAACTCTTCTTT. The chain links TRDV1 to TRDJ2; TRDD3 agrees at 11 bases. The germline V gene has CDR1 TSWWSYY and CDR2 QGS. This CDR3 has 21 amino acids. The junction had 21 bases not matched to a gene; V was cut back by 1 base and J by 8 bases.

This clone was counted between two and nine times. Since a far larger clone is one base different, this is likely a read error. The sample holds other DNA sequences that translate to the same CDR3. The chain recombines TRDV1 with TRDJ3, with TRDD3 matching 11 bases. Since TCRdb gives no J gene, matching the DNA to germline was used here to assign it. The germline CDR1 and CDR2 sequences are TSWWSYY and QGS. The CDR3 contains 21 residues. CDR3 residues: CALGELPTGWGIRWDTRQMFF. DNA of the CDR3: TGTGCTCTAGGGGAACTACCTACAGGGTGGGGGATACGATGGGACACCCGACAGATGTTTTTC.

This clone was seen a handful of times. This sequence is one base from a far larger clone and is likely a read error. This sample includes further DNA sequences coding for the same CDR3. The chain carries TRDV1 and TRDJ1; D possibly corresponds to TRDD2 (6 bases). The CDR3 extends over 18 amino acids. Trimming left V 4 bases short and J 5 bases short, with 26 bases between. Germline CDR1 and CDR2: TSWWSYY and QGS. The CDR3 region is CALGGTFPTWVLVDKLIF. DNA of the CDR3: TGTGCTCTTGGGGGCACCTTCCCCACCTGGGTCCTAGTGGATAAACTCATCTTT.

This clone has just a few counts. The protein TCRdb gives is from a much larger clone and does not agree with this DNA's translation at residue 8, likely a read error; the protein shown here comes from the DNA. The gene calls are TRDV1 and TRDJ1, with 11 bases aligning to TRDD3. V lost 4 bases, J lost 0 bases, and 28 bases stayed unmatched. CDR1 and CDR2 (germline): TSWWSYY, QGS. The CDR3 spans 24 residues. The CDR3 is CALGAFPSNGGYGTRPRYTDKLIF. The DNA for the CDR3 is TGTGCTCTTGGGGCCTTTCCTTCGAATGGGGGATACGGGACAAGACCGCGGTACACCGATAAACTCATCTTT.

Remarks on this clone: This is likely an artifact of a read error, given a far larger clone one base away. Other DNA sequences of this sample code for an identical CDR3. This rearrangement joins TRDV1 to TRDJ1, with 10 bases that match TRDD3. This CDR3 has 25 amino acids. Germline V gene lookup returns CDR1 TSWWSYY and CDR2 QGS. V dropped 1 base and J dropped 3; count of bases not matched to a gene: 32. The CDR3 coding sequence is TGTGCTCTTGGGGAACCCTCTTGGCGAGCTCCTGCGGACAGAGTTTTGGGGGATACATCCGATAAACTCATCTTT. This gives the protein CALGEPSWRAPADRVLGDTSDKLIF.

This clone was seen ten or more times. The chain links TRDV1 to TRDJ1; 11 positions agree with TRDD3. The J gene, not given by TCRdb, was assigned here from a germline match of the nucleotide sequence. Germline V CDR1 and CDR2: TSWWSYY, QGS. The V segment lost 5 bases and the J segment 0 bases; nucleotides outside the gene matches: 26. The CDR3 length is 23 residues. In DNA form, the CDR3 reads TGTGCTCTTGGGAAACCAATTCCCATCTGGGGGATACAAGGTTTTTCGTACACCGATAAACTCATCTTT. It translates to CALGKPIPIWGIQGFSYTDKLIF.

This clone was recorded at least ten times. Only one base separates this from a far larger clonotype, so it likely reflects a read error. Other DNA sequences in the same sample also yield this CDR3. V is TRDV1 and J is TRDJ1, with a weak D call TRDD3 (6 bases). V was cut by 4 bases and J by 0 bases, with 33 bases left in between. CDR1 is TSWWSYY, CDR2 QGS, per germline. The CDR3 runs to 22 residues. The CDR3 loop is CALGGSTAGIRGGLRYTDKLIF. The CDR3 DNA follows: TGTGCTCTTGGGGGGTCTACGGCCGGGATAAGGGGGGGTCTCCGGTACACCGATAAACTCATCTTT.

A remark on this clone: A read error is the likely source, as a far larger clone sits one nucleotide away. The same CDR3 arises from other DNA sequences in this sample as well. The chain recombines TRDV1 with TRDJ1; tentative D call: TRDD3 (5 bases). V was shortened by 0 bases and J by 5 bases, with 25 bases between the two germline ends. The germline V gene encodes CDR1 TSWWSYY and CDR2 QGS. This CDR3 spans 19 amino acids. In nucleotides, the CDR3 is TGTGCTCTTGGGGAACTAGGGGGCACAGAGTCTTACCCTTGGGATAAACTCATCTTT. Its translation is CALGELGGTESYPWDKLIF.

This clone was seen only a few times. The amino acid sequence in TCRdb belongs to a much larger clone and departs from this DNA's translation at residue 6, likely a sequencing read error; the sequence shown is translated from the DNA. Written as DNA, the CDR3 is TGTGCCTGTGACACCGTGTACTGGGCGTACACCGATAAACTCATCTTT. Translated: CACDTVYWAYTDKLIF. The chain uses TRDV2 and TRDJ1; possible D gene TRDD3, 6 bases. V lost 0 bases, J lost 0 bases, and 13 bases lay in between. This CDR3 comprises 16 residues. Germline CDR1 reads GEAIGNYY; CDR2 reads EKD.

With regard to this clone: It differs at one base from a far larger clone, so likely a read error. This specimen includes other DNA sequences encoding the same CDR3. The chain uses TRDV1 and TRDJ1; no definite D call. The J gene was missing in TCRdb and was found by matching the end of the DNA to germline. There are 21 residues in the CDR3. The V gene lost 1 base and the J gene lost 0 bases, with 27 bases spanning the gap. Germline V gene lookup returns CDR1 TSWWSYY and CDR2 QGS. CDR3 loop: CALGEPPLHVRGTLYTDKLIF. CDR3 DNA: TGTGCTCTTGGGGAACCCCCTTTACACGTACGAGGTACATTATACACCGATAAACTCATCTTT.

There are a few counts of this clone. TCRdb records a much larger clone's protein for this DNA, with a difference at residue 5 that likely arises from a read error; the protein given is the translation of the DNA. J is TRDJ1 and V is TRDV1; D might be TRDD3 (7 bases). No J gene is reported in TCRdb; it was inferred here by comparing the DNA with germline. Germline V gene sequence: CDR1 TSWWSYY, CDR2 QGS. CDR3 length equals 21 residues. V shed 4 bases and J shed 0 bases, with 30 bases lying between them. CDR3 in amino acids: CALGGLCSYNLWGFYTDKLIF. The CDR3 DNA reads as TGTGCTCTTGGGGGGCTTTGCTCCTACAATCTCTGGGGGTTCTACACCGATAAACTCATCTTT.

This clone was seen ten or more times. Additional DNA sequences in this sample encode the identical CDR3. The chain carries TRDV1 and TRDJ1; 11 bases agree with TRDD3. This CDR3 has 26 residues. Germline CDR1 reads TSWWSYY; CDR2 reads QGS. Trimming took 1 base from V and 0 from J; bases not matched to a gene: 31. The CDR3 reads CALGERSWPSHRGNGGYAPYTDKLIF. The CDR3 DNA reads as TGTGCTCTTGGGGAACGAAGTTGGCCTTCTCACCGCGGGAATGGGGGATACGCACCGTACACCGATAAACTCATCTTT.

This clone has a count of ten or more. The likely explanation is a read error, given a far larger clone one base away. The chain is built from TRDV1 and TRDJ1, with 9 bases matching TRDD3. The J gene is not listed in TCRdb, so it was assigned here from a DNA match to germline. The germline CDR1 and CDR2 sequences are TSWWSYY and QGS. The CDR3 is made up of 17 amino acids. The CDR3 bases are TGTGCCCTTGGAAAAGGTGAAGGCTGGGGGATTTGCGATAAACTCATCTTT. Translated: CALGKGEGWGICDKLIF.

V and J are TRDV2 and TRDJ3; 10 bases align to TRDD3. TCRdb lists no J gene, so it was determined here by aligning the DNA to germline. CDR3 size: 22 residues. V lost 0 bases, J lost 2 bases, and 15 bases stayed unmatched. Germline V gives CDR1 GEAIGNYY, CDR2 EKD. The CDR3 DNA sequence: TGTGCCTGTGACACCGAGTTCTCCAAACTGGGGGATCGCGCCTGGGACACCCGACAGATGTTTTTC. It yields the protein CACDTEFSKLGDRAWDTRQMFF.

This clone was recorded many times. The protein recorded in TCRdb matches a much larger clone and deviates from this DNA's translation at residue 4, suggesting a read error; the protein here is obtained by translating the DNA. V is TRDV1 and J is TRDJ1; possible D gene TRDD2, 6 bases. No J gene is reported in TCRdb; it was inferred here by comparing the DNA with germline. Trimming left V 9 bases short and J 0 bases short, with 20 bases between. The germline CDR1 and CDR2 sequences are TSWWSYY and QGS. CDR3 length: 16 residues. The CDR3 loop reads CALPPTPSPYTDKLIF. The CDR3 DNA is TGTGCTCTCCCTCCTACCCCATCCCCTTACACCGATAAACTCATCTTT.

As concerns this clone: For this DNA, TCRdb reports the protein of a much larger clone, which diverges at residue 14, most likely from a read error; the protein presented here is translated directly from the DNA. V usage is TRDV1 and J usage is TRDJ1, with D tentatively TRDD2 (5 bases). CDR3 size: 17 residues. Germline CDR1 TSWWSYY, CDR2 QGS. The CDR3 region is CALGEGFLQTYTDELIF. For the CDR3, the DNA is TGTGCTCTTGGGGAAGGTTTCCTCCAGACCTACACCGATGAACTCATCTTT.

This clone was observed a few times. The protein TCRdb lists belongs to a much larger clone and differs from this DNA's translation at residue 19, which points to a read error; the protein shown is made from the DNA. The V gene call is TRDV1, and the J gene call is absent; the D call of TRDD3 is as the table states it, not checked on the DNA. Germline V CDR1 and CDR2: TSWWSYY, QGS. CDR3 length: 21 residues. CDR3 sequence reads: CALGEPTFLFLTQGYTDKPIF. CDR3 in DNA: TGTGCTCTTGGGGAACCTACTTTCCTCTTCCTAACCCAAGGGTACACCGATAAACCCATCTTT.

This clone was counted between two and nine times. Translating this DNA gives a protein that differs at residue 16 from the TCRdb one, which belongs to a much larger clone; a read error is likely, and the protein shown is this translation. This rearrangement joins TRDV1 to TRDJ1; tentative D call: TRDD2 (5 bases). The J gene comes from matching the DNA to germline here; TCRdb lacks it. Trimming left V 4 bases short and J 0 bases short, with 39 bases between. The CDR3 is 24 amino acids. In germline, CDR1 is TSWWSYY, CDR2 QGS. The CDR3 nucleotides read TGTGCTCTTGGGGTTCCTGTGCTGTATCCCACATTTCCGATATTTTGGGCATACACCGATAAACTCATCTTT. Protein sequence: CALGVPVLYPTFPIFWAYTDKLIF.

This clone occurred many times. The protein that TCRdb holds for this DNA derives from a much larger clone and differs from the translated DNA at residue 4, which likely indicates a read error; the protein shown here is translated from the DNA. The CDR3: CACGNVGGHTDKLIF. The CDR3 coding sequence is TGTGCCTGTGGCAACGTGGGGGGCCACACCGATAAACTCATCTTT. This chain links TRDV2 with TRDJ1, with D perhaps matching TRDD3 (6 bases). V lost 5 bases, J lost 0 bases, and 15 bases lay in between. The CDR3 runs to 15 residues. Per the germline V gene, CDR1 is GEAIGNYY and CDR2 is EKD.